The 21 T cell receptor beta chains listed next were all sequenced from one sample in a study of T cell repertoires in cytomegalovirus infection (dated by TCRdb to about 2019). Sequencer: Illumina HiSeq 1500. The public reads were run again by TCRdb, first through fastp at Q25 and then through MiXCR, and only productive beta chains were kept. CDR3 protein sequences are deduplicated, and each keeps its most common genes and DNA. The sample yields more than 650,000 distinct CDR3 sequences; 35% to 45% were counted once. More than 2.5% of the sample goes to the ten largest clones. Sequencing was done on a sample of PBMCs. The source is a human donor in good health (CMV status not recorded). Some clones in this sample may be carry-over from other donors' samples.

V and J are TRBV28 and TRBJ2-1; a weak D match, TRBD2 (6 bases). V lost 5 bases and J lost 9, with 14 bases in between. The CDR3 has 13 amino acids. The germline V gene has CDR1 MDHEN and CDR2 SYDVKM. CDR3 in amino acids: CASSPLIAAEQFF. The CDR3 DNA is TGTGCCAGCAGTCCCCTGATAGCGGCTGAGCAGTTCTTC. Filled out from reference TRBV28 and TRBJ2-1, the complete variable domain reads DVKVTQSSRYLVKRTGEKVFLECVQDMDHENMFWYRQDPGLGLRLIYFSYDVKMKEKGDIPEGYSVSREKKERFSLILESASTNQTSMYLCASSPLIAAEQFFGPGTRLTVL.

CDR3 nucleotide sequence: TGTGCCAGCAGTTACTCGGGCGGACTAGCGGGAGACGAGCAGTACTTC. It yields the protein CASSYSGGLAGDEQYF. This chain connects TRBV6-8 to TRBJ2-7; 13 nucleotides line up with TRBD2. The junction had 4 bases not matched to a gene; V was cut back by 0 bases and J by 5 bases. Per germline, CDR1 MNHGY and CDR2 SAAAGT. This CDR3 is built from 16 residues.

This clonotype was observed a handful of times. The genes are TRBV6-6 and TRBJ2-7; TRBD1 matches 8 bases. From germline, CDR1 is MNHNY and CDR2 SVGAGI (reference sequence). After removal of 7 bases from V and 1 base from J, the junction contained 9 bases not matched to a gene. There are 15 residues in the CDR3. The CDR3 loop reads CASTRSDRGSYEQYF. CDR3 bases: TGTGCCAGCACTCGCTCAGACAGGGGTTCCTACGAGCAGTACTTC.

This clonotype was observed many times. This chain uses TRBV7-2 with TRBJ2-7; 12 bases align to TRBD2. The J segment lost 2 bases and the V segment lost 5 bases, leaving 4 bases of the junction unmatched. The CDR3 is 15 amino acids. Germline V CDR1 and CDR2: SGHTA, FQGNSA. The CDR3 nucleotides read TGTGCCAGCAGCGAACTAGCGGGAGGCCCCTACGAGCAGTACTTC. Its translation is CASSELAGGPYEQYF.

This clonotype was recorded a few times. The chain recombines TRBV7-6 with TRBJ2-7, with D perhaps TRBD1 (5 bases). The CDR3 is 14 residues long. V shed 0 bases and J shed 5 bases, with 11 bases lying between them. Germline-derived CDR1 and CDR2 are SGHVS and FNYEAQ. The CDR3 DNA is TGTGCCAGCAGCTTAGCAGGGGCGCTTGACGAGCAGTACTTC. Encoded protein: CASSLAGALDEQYF.

This clonotype was found a few times. The rearrangement uses TRBV6-8 and TRBJ2-7; TRBD2 aligns across 13 bases. V trimming: 6 bases; J trimming: 3 bases; junction bases outside the gene matches: 5. This CDR3 contains 15 residues. Germline lookup yields CDR1 MNHGY and CDR2 SAAAGT. The DNA of the CDR3 is TGTGCCAGCAGATATCGGACTAGCGGGAGCTACGAGCAGTACTTC. Its protein product is CASRYRTSGSYEQYF.

This clonotype was seen a single time. This chain connects TRBV29-1 to TRBJ2-5, with a weak D call TRBD2 (6 bases). This CDR3 has 12 amino acids. Trimming took 4 bases from V and 3 from J, leaving 9 bases between them. Germline CDR1 SQVTM, CDR2 ANQGSEA. CDR3 in DNA: TGCAGCGTTGCGGGGGATGAAGAGACCCAGTACTTC. Its protein product is CSVAGDEETQYF.

The gene calls are TRBV29-1 and TRBJ1-2; D is uncertain. This CDR3 spans 11 amino acids. Trimming pared 4 bases from V and 8 bases from J, leaving 11 bases between. Germline CDR1 and CDR2: SQVTM and ANQGSEA. In DNA form, the CDR3 reads TGCAGCGTTGTTTCCTCGAGCGGCTACACCTTC. Protein sequence: CSVVSSSGYTF. Full variable domain (remainder filled in from reference TRBV29-1 and TRBJ1-2): SAVISQKPSRDICQRGTSLTIQCQVDSQVTMMFWYRQQPGQSLTLIATANQGSEATYESGFVIDKFPISRPNLTFSTLTVSNMSPEDSSIYLCSVVSSSGYTFGSGTRLTVV.

In its sample, this clonotype was seen a few times. The V call is TRBV11-2, the J call TRBJ1-1, with D hard to call. Germline V gene lookup returns CDR1 SGHAT and CDR2 FQNNGV. The CDR3 totals 14 residues. Trimming removed 3 bases from V and 4 bases from J, with 12 bases in between. CDR3 in DNA: TGTGCCAGCAGCTTTGTGGGTAGCAGCACTGAAGCTTTCTTT. Its translation: CASSFVGSSTEAFF.

The rearrangement uses TRBV6-1 and TRBJ1-2; tentative D call: TRBD1 (5 bases). V lost 9 bases and J 2 bases, leaving 19 bases between the germline ends. In germline, CDR1 is MNHNS, CDR2 SASEGT. This CDR3 has 15 residues. In nucleotides, the CDR3 is TGTGCCAGTAGCTACCGGGACTCCTTAAACTATGGCTACACCTTC. Amino acids: CASSYRDSLNYGYTF.

This clonotype turned up a few times. The chain employs TRBV27 and TRBJ1-6; no reliable D call. The CDR3 has 13 residues. Trimming took off 0 bases at V and 8 bases at J, with 5 bases between the two ends. CDR1 MNHEY and CDR2 SMNVEV come from the germline V gene (reference sequence). DNA of the CDR3: TGTGCCAGCAGTTTATCAGGGTATTCACCCCTCCACTTT. It translates to CASSLSGYSPLHF.

This chain connects TRBV24-1 to TRBJ1-2; D is ambiguous. Germline CDR1 and CDR2: KGHDR and SFDVKD. CDR3 length: 13 amino acids. Trimming removed 7 bases from V and 3 bases from J, with 11 bases in between. As DNA, the CDR3 is TGTGCCACCAGCGTCTTGGCGGACTATGGCTACACCTTC. It codes for CATSVLADYGYTF.

This clonotype was picked up a small number of times. This chain connects TRBV11-2 to TRBJ1-3, with D unclear. V shed 2 bases and J shed 0 bases, with 11 bases lying between them. Germline values: CDR1 SGHAT, CDR2 FQNNGV. The CDR3 extends over 16 amino acids. CDR3 DNA: TGTGCCAGCAGCTTAACCCCCACGAGCTCTGGAAACACCATATATTTT. The encoded protein is CASSLTPTSSGNTIYF.

This clonotype was recorded a few times. The chain joins TRBV12-3 or TRBV12-4 to TRBJ2-3, with TRBD2 matching 9 bases. The J segment lost 2 bases and the V segment lost 5 bases, leaving 8 bases of the junction unmatched. This CDR3 has 16 amino acids. The chain's CDR3 is CASSPSLAGPTDTQYF. The CDR3 region has the DNA TGTGCCAGCAGTCCTTCTCTAGCGGGGCCCACAGATACGCAGTATTTT.

This clonotype was seen a handful of times. This sequence joins TRBV24-1 and TRBJ1-5; D gene unclear. Germline loops: CDR1 KGHDR, CDR2 SFDVKD. V was pared by 9 bases and J by 5 bases, with 16 bases between. The CDR3 covers 14 residues. The CDR3 spells CATGETAEDQPQHF. CDR3 coding DNA: TGTGCCACCGGGGAAACGGCAGAGGATCAGCCCCAGCATTTT.

V and J are TRBV29-1 and TRBJ1-2; D is possibly TRBD1 (5 bases). The CDR3 length is 11 residues. V gave up 7 bases and J gave up 8 bases, with 14 bases separating them. CDR1 is SQVTM and CDR2 is ANQGSEA in the germline V gene. CDR3 amino acids: CSAGTGYGYTF. The CDR3 DNA reads as TGCAGCGCCGGTACAGGATACGGCTACACCTTC. Full variable domain (outside the CDR3, taken from reference TRBV29-1 and TRBJ1-2): SAVISQKPSRDICQRGTSLTIQCQVDSQVTMMFWYRQQPGQSLTLIATANQGSEATYESGFVIDKFPISRPNLTFSTLTVSNMSPEDSSIYLCSAGTGYGYTFGSGTRLTVV.

J is TRBJ2-3 and V is TRBV10-3; a weak D match, TRBD1 (6 bases). This CDR3 spans 15 amino acids. CDR1 ENHRY and CDR2 SYGVKD come from the germline V gene. Trimming took 7 bases from V and 3 from J, leaving 17 bases between them. This CDR3 reads CAINQQGPLTDTQYF. The CDR3 DNA reads as TGTGCCATCAATCAACAGGGTCCCCTGACAGATACGCAGTATTTT.

This clonotype was seen only a few times. CDR3 in amino acids: CASSFSGAYEQYF. CDR3 in DNA: TGTGCCAGCAGTTTCTCGGGAGCCTACGAGCAGTACTTC. The chain joins TRBV12-3 or TRBV12-4 to TRBJ2-7; D perhaps matches TRBD2 (6 bases). This CDR3 spans 13 amino acids. Trimming pared 3 bases from V and 2 bases from J, leaving 8 bases between.

The chain employs TRBV6-1 and TRBJ2-1; tentative D call: TRBD1 (5 bases). Looked up from germline, CDR1 is MNHNS and CDR2 is SASEGT. This CDR3 contains 14 residues. V was trimmed by 5 bases and J by 4 bases, leaving 12 bases between them. CDR3 sequence reads: CASSIDSAYNEQFF. CDR3 nucleotides: TGTGCCAGCAGTATCGACAGCGCATACAATGAGCAGTTCTTC.

This clonotype was seen a few times. The genes are TRBV6-1 and TRBJ1-1, with 7 positions matching TRBD1. CDR3 length: 15 amino acids. CDR1 MNHNS and CDR2 SASEGT come from the germline V gene. V dropped 5 bases and J dropped 10; count of bases not matched to a gene: 16. Written as DNA, the CDR3 is TGTGCCAGCAGTCCAGGGAGACAGGGAGCCAACCGAGCTTTCTTT. Translation: CASSPGRQGANRAFF.

The CDR3 DNA reads TGTGCCAGCAGCTTGGTGGGACCACCCTACGAGCAGTACTTC. It translates to CASSLVGPPYEQYF. The rearrangement uses TRBV5-4 and TRBJ2-7, with D perhaps given as TRBD1 or TRBD2 (5 bases each). The V end was cut by 0 bases, the J end by 2 bases, with 9 bases between. The CDR3 contains 14 residues. Looked up from germline, CDR1 is SGHNT and CDR2 is YYREEE (reference sequence).